Below, 11 T cell receptor beta chains from the same sample are listed, as sequenced in a study of T cell responses to AZD1222 COVID-19 vaccine. Profiling relied on immunoSEQ multiplex PCR, and the TCRdb table lists in-frame clones only, not all of them. Seen here are some 79,000 clones, 80% observed once, and the top ten hold around 50%. The sequencing used peripheral blood, collected 28 days after the second AZD1222 dose. The source of these receptors is an adult who received the AZD1222 COVID-19 vaccine.

The chain carries TRBV7-3 and TRBJ1-2; D gene ambiguous. This CDR3 is 12 amino acids long. Germline values: CDR1 SGHTA, CDR2 FQGTGA. Trimming removed 5 bases at V and 4 bases at J, with 8 bases between. The DNA of the CDR3 is TGTGCCAGCAGCATCGACGGCTATGGCTACACCTTC. It translates to CASSIDGYGYTF.

The V and J genes are TRBV4-2 and TRBJ2-1; TRBD1 is a possible D gene (6 bases). The CDR3 has 17 residues. Germline V gene lookup returns CDR1 LGHNA and CDR2 YNFKEQ. V was pared by 1 base and J by 0 bases, with 13 bases between. The CDR3 DNA reads TGTGCCAGCAGCCAAGGGTTTGGGGGCCTCTCCTACAATGAGCAGTTCTTC. This codes for CASSQGFGGLSYNEQFF.

A single count supports this clone. The chain employs TRBV28 and TRBJ2-3; D remains unclear. CDR1 is MDHEN, CDR2 SYDVKM, per germline. This CDR3 has 12 residues. V shed 7 bases and J shed 14 bases, with 19 bases lying between them. The CDR3 DNA reads as TGTGCCAGCACCCCCGATAGGGCCCTCTGGTATTTT. Its translation: CASTPDRALWYF. Full variable domain (remainder filled in from reference TRBV28 and TRBJ2-3): DVKVTQSSRYLVKRTGEKVFLECVQDMDHENMFWYRQDPGLGLRLIYFSYDVKMKEKGDIPEGYSVSREKKERFSLILESASTNQTSMYLCASTPDRALWYFGPGTRLTVL.

The rearrangement uses TRBV30 and TRBJ2-3; no clear D gene. CDR1 and CDR2 from the germline V gene are GTSNPN and SVGIG (reference sequence). V was shortened by 4 bases and J by 0 bases, with 5 bases between the two germline ends. This CDR3 has 12 amino acids. This CDR3 reads CAWTSSTDTQYF. The CDR3 nucleotides are TGTGCCTGGACCTCGAGCACAGATACGCAGTATTTT.

The genes are TRBV10-3 and TRBJ1-1; D not certain. Trimming cost V 2 bases and J 0 bases, with 13 bases left between them. This CDR3 spans 16 amino acids. Germline V gives CDR1 ENHRY, CDR2 SYGVKD. CDR3 protein: CAISEMRVGMNTEAFF. In DNA, the CDR3 is TGTGCCATCAGTGAGATGAGAGTGGGGATGAACACTGAAGCTTTCTTT.

The genes are TRBV9 and TRBJ1-2, with D possibly TRBD1 on 5 matching bases. V was shortened by 4 bases and J by 0 bases, with 10 bases between the two germline ends. This CDR3 comprises 14 residues. CDR1 is SGDLS, CDR2 YYNGEE, per germline. This CDR3 is CASSSPGANYGYTF. The CDR3 nucleotides read TGTGCCAGCAGCTCACCGGGGGCTAACTATGGCTACACCTTC. Using reference TRBV9 and TRBJ1-2 for the parts outside the CDR3, the full variable domain is DSGVTQTPKHLITATGQRVTLRCSPRSGDLSVYWYQQSLDQGLQFLIQYYNGEERAKGNILERFSAQQFPDLHSELNLSSLELGDSALYFCASSSPGANYGYTFGSGTRLTVV.

The V gene is TRBV23-1, the J gene TRBJ2-7, with D perhaps being TRBD1 or TRBD2 (5 bases each). TRBV23-1 is an open reading frame whose function is uncertain. This CDR3 comprises 15 residues. Trimming took 3 bases from V and 1 from J, leaving 13 bases between them. The CDR3 here is CASSHPLWGSYEQYF. The DNA for the CDR3 is TGCGCCAGCAGTCATCCGCTCTGGGGGTCCTACGAGCAGTACTTC.

This clone was detected only once. This chain links TRBV19 with TRBJ2-1, with D maybe TRBD2 (5 bases). Trimming took 6 bases from V and 3 from J, leaving 12 bases between them. Germline CDR1 and CDR2: LNHDA and SQIVND (reference sequence). This CDR3 has 14 residues. In DNA, the CDR3 is TGTGCCAGTAGCCAAGCGGACTTCTACAATGAGCAGTTCTTC. Amino acid sequence: CASSQADFYNEQFF. Full variable domain (missing parts from reference TRBV19 and TRBJ2-1): DGGITQSPKYLFRKEGQNVTLSCEQNLNHDAMYWYRQDPGQGLRLIYYSQIVNDFQKGDIAEGYSVSREKKESFPLTVTSAQKNPTAFYLCASSQADFYNEQFFGPGTRLTVL.

V and J are TRBV30 and TRBJ1-5; D perhaps matches TRBD1 (5 bases). The V and J ends lost 4 bases and 0 bases respectively, with 16 bases between them. From germline, CDR1 is GTSNPN and CDR2 SVGIG (reference sequence). The CDR3 runs to 16 residues. CDR3 residues: CAWKGPGGCSNQPQHF. In DNA, the CDR3 is TGTGCCTGGAAAGGCCCGGGGGGATGTAGCAATCAGCCCCAGCATTTT.

The chain uses TRBV4-1 and TRBJ2-1, with 15 bases identical to TRBD2. CDR3 length equals 16 residues. The germline CDR1 and CDR2 sequences are MGHRA and YSYEKL. The J segment lost 8 bases and the V segment lost 3 bases, leaving 5 bases of the junction unmatched. The CDR3 DNA reads as TGCGCCAGCAGCCACCGGACTAGCGGGGGGGCCTATGAGCAGTTCTTC. Its translation is CASSHRTSGGAYEQFF.

The chain employs TRBV19 and TRBJ2-7; TRBD1 or TRBD2 may be the D gene (5 bases each). V dropped 5 bases and J dropped 0 bases, with 14 bases sitting between them. This CDR3 spans 15 amino acids. Germline V CDR1 and CDR2: LNHDA, SQIVND (reference sequence). CDR3 loop: CASSAGTGSSYEQYF. Written as DNA, the CDR3 is TGTGCCAGTAGTGCCGGGACGGGGAGCTCCTACGAGCAGTACTTC.